Listed here are 15 T cell receptor beta chains from one sample, sequenced in a study of blood T cells in healthy people across ages. Then a second PCR, running roughly 7 to 11 cycles, was carried out with a sample-barcoded 5' primer and a J-beta primer mix. TCRdb recomputed calls from the 5' RACE reads with MiXCR, one row per CDR3 protein. The sample consists of more than 1,000,000 distinct CDR3 sequences, under 30% of them appearing once. The same specimen was also included in a second study, on T cells of mothers and their children.

The material sequenced was blood. The receptors originated from a girl aged 2 to 10 in good health.

This chain connects TRBV5-1 to TRBJ1-1; maybe TRBD1 (5 bases). V shed 0 bases and J shed 4 bases, with 10 bases lying between them. The CDR3 consists of 14 residues. The germline CDR1 and CDR2 sequences are SGHRS and YFSETQ. In DNA, the CDR3 is TGCGCCAGCAGCTTGGATGGGGGTTTCACTGAAGCTTTCTTT. Its translation: CASSLDGGFTEAFF.

This chain links TRBV7-9 with TRBJ1-2, with D perhaps TRBD1 (6 bases). Trimming took off 5 bases at V and 6 bases at J, with 13 bases between the two ends. Looked up from germline, CDR1 is SEHNR and CDR2 is FQNEAQ (reference sequence). CDR3 length: 13 residues. The chain's CDR3 is CASSADSGDGYTF. CDR3 DNA sequence: TGTGCCAGCAGCGCCGATTCAGGGGATGGCTACACCTTC.

Only a few counts were recorded for this clonotype. This chain connects TRBV29-1 to TRBJ1-3; 7 bases are a match to TRBD1. Germline CDR1 SQVTM, CDR2 ANQGSEA. This CDR3 is 14 amino acids long. The V gene end was trimmed by 0 bases and the J gene end by 1 base; junction bases not matched to a gene: 0. The DNA of the CDR3 is TGCAGCGTTGAAGAGACAGGGTCTGGAAACACCATATATTTT. Its translation is CSVEETGSGNTIYF.

This clonotype was picked up a small number of times. The gene calls are TRBV11-2 and TRBJ2-5; TRBD1 aligns across 9 bases. Germline CDR1 reads SGHAT; CDR2 reads FQNNGV. The CDR3 covers 16 residues. The V gene end was trimmed by 7 bases and the J gene end by 4 bases; junction bases not matched to a gene: 13. The CDR3 sequence is CASTSGTGPRGETQYF. The CDR3 DNA is TGTGCCAGCACCTCCGGGACAGGGCCTCGGGGAGAGACCCAGTACTTC.

The gene calls are TRBV10-3 and TRBJ1-6; 9 bases line up with TRBD1. The germline gives CDR1 ENHRY, CDR2 SYGVKD. V dropped 5 bases and J dropped 10; count of bases not matched to a gene: 12. CDR3 length equals 16 residues. Here the CDR3 DNA reads TGTGCCATCAGTCCATCCACAGGGGGCGTCGACTCACCCCTCCACTTT. Translated: CAISPSTGGVDSPLHF.

About this clonotype itself: Compared with germline, one end of the junction differs, possibly owing to a read error. The chain carries TRBV4-1 and TRBJ1-1; D gene uncertain. This CDR3 has 16 residues. Germline V gene data show CDR1 as MGHRA and CDR2 as YSYEKL. CDR3 amino acids: CASSQLKGVGNTDAFF. The CDR3, as DNA: TGCGCCAGCAGCCAATTAAAGGGAGTGGGGAACACTGACGCTTTCTTT.

A word on this clonotype: Relative to the germline gene, one junction end is altered; a read error may explain this. This chain connects TRBV4-2 to TRBJ1-2; D not resolved. The CDR3 contains 14 residues. The germline CDR1 and CDR2 sequences are LGHNA and YNFKEQ. In DNA form, the CDR3 reads TGTGCCGGCAGCCAAGATCCTAGGACCTATGGCTACACCTTC. Amino acids: CAGSQDPRTYGYTF.

The chain recombines TRBV7-9 with TRBJ1-4; possible D gene TRBD1, 5 bases. Germline V gives CDR1 SEHNR, CDR2 FQNEAQ (reference sequence). This CDR3 comprises 15 residues. V was pared by 7 bases and J by 0 bases, with 12 bases between. The CDR3 DNA sequence: TGTGCCAGCATGGGGCGGGAACCAACTAATGAAAAACTGTTTTTT. Protein product: CASMGREPTNEKLFF.

This clonotype was observed a few times. V is TRBV29-1 and J is TRBJ2-3; 7 bases fit TRBD1. The V segment lost 6 bases and the J segment 5 bases; nucleotides outside the gene matches: 11. This CDR3 region has 14 residues. The germline V gene encodes CDR1 SQVTM and CDR2 ANQGSEA. DNA of the CDR3: TGCAGCGTGGCAAGACAGGGCTGGGGAGATACGCAGTATTTT. It specifies CSVARQGWGDTQYF.

The genes are TRBV5-1 and TRBJ1-5; TRBD1 is a possible D gene (5 bases). V lost 0 bases to trimming and J lost 4 bases, with 14 bases between them. The CDR3 spans 16 residues. Germline-derived CDR1 and CDR2 are SGHRS and YFSETQ. Here the CDR3 DNA reads TGCGCCAGCAGCTTGGACGGGAGACAGAGGAATCAGCCCCAGCATTTT. It yields the protein CASSLDGRQRNQPQHF.

V is TRBV12-3 or TRBV12-4 and J is TRBJ2-1, with D possibly matching TRBD2 (6 bases). V lost 7 bases to trimming and J lost 4 bases, with 17 bases between them. The CDR3 extends over 15 amino acids. CDR3 in DNA: TGTGCCAGCACCCGGCGGGGCGGGGAGTACAATGAGCAGTTCTTC. It yields the protein CASTRRGGEYNEQFF.

To note about this clonotype: At one of its ends the junction is not consistent with the germline gene, which may arise from a read error. The V call is TRBV12-3 or TRBV12-4, the J call TRBJ2-5; the D call may be TRBD1 or TRBD2 (5 bases each). This CDR3 is 13 amino acids long. The CDR3 bases are TGTGCCAGCAGTGGGTATGGGGGAGAGGCCCAGTACTTC. Amino acid sequence: CASSGYGGEAQYF.

This chain uses TRBV6-1 with TRBJ2-3; the match to TRBD2 covers 7 bases. The germline V gene has CDR1 MNHNS and CDR2 SASEGT. This CDR3 has 16 residues. V shed 4 bases, J shed 1 base, and the junction held 8 bases outside the gene matches. Here the CDR3 reads CASSVPSGGGTDTQYF. The CDR3 DNA reads as TGTGCCAGCAGTGTCCCTAGCGGAGGGGGCACAGATACGCAGTATTTT.

This clonotype was recorded a few times. The chain joins TRBV5-6 to TRBJ2-3; 12 positions match TRBD2. V lost 4 bases, J lost 4 bases, and 4 bases stayed unmatched. Germline-derived CDR1 and CDR2 are SGHDT and YYEEEE. This CDR3 contains 15 residues. CDR3 region: CASSPTSGGPDTQYF. The CDR3 DNA follows: TGTGCCAGCAGCCCGACTAGCGGGGGACCAGATACGCAGTATTTT.

The chain links TRBV4-1 to TRBJ2-3, with D possibly being TRBD1 (5 bases). With 1 base removed from V and 5 bases from J, the gap between germline ends came to 13 bases. From germline, CDR1 is MGHRA and CDR2 YSYEKL. This CDR3 comprises 15 residues. Here the CDR3 DNA reads TGCGCCAGCAGCCAAGTAGAAGGGGCCGGAGATACGCAGTATTTT. This sequence encodes CASSQVEGAGDTQYF.